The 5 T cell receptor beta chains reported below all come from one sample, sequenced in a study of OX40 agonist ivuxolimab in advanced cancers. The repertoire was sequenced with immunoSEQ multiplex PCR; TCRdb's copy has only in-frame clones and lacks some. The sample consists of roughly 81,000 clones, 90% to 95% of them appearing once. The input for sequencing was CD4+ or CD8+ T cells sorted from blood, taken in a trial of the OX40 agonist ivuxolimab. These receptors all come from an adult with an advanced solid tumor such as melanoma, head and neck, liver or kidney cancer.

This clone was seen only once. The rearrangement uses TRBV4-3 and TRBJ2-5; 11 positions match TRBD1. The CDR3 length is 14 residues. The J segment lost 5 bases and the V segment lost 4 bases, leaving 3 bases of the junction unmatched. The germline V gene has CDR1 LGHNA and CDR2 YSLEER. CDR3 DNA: TGCGCCAGCAGCCGGACAGGGGGCCTTGAGACCCAGTACTTC. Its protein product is CASSRTGGLETQYF.

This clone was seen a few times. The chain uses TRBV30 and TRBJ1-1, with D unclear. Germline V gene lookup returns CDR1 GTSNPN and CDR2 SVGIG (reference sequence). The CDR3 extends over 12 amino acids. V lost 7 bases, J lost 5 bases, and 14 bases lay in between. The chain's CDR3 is CASLTGYTEAFF. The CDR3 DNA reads TGTGCCTCTCTAACGGGGTATACTGAAGCTTTCTTT. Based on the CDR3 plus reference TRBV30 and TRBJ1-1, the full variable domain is SQTIHQWPATLVQPVGSPLSLECTVEGTSNPNLYWYRQAAGRGLQLLFYSVGIGQISSEVPQNLSASRPQDRQFILSSKKLLLSDSGFYLCASLTGYTEAFFGQGTRLTVV.

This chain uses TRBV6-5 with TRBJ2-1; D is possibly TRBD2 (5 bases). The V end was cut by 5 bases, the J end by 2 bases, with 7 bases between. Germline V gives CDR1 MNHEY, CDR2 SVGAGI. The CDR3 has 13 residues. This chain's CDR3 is CASSDGTYNEQFF. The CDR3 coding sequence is TGTGCCAGCAGTGACGGGACCTACAATGAGCAGTTCTTC.

CDR3 amino acids: CASSHVTSGGGKQYF. CDR3 nucleotides: TGTGCCAGCAGCCATGTGACTAGCGGGGGCGGGAAGCAGTACTTC. V is TRBV28 and J is TRBJ2-7, with 12 bases identical to TRBD2. Germline V gene sequence: CDR1 MDHEN, CDR2 SYDVKM. The CDR3 totals 15 residues. Germline trimming cut 6 bases from V and 8 bases from J; bases unmatched to any gene: 11.

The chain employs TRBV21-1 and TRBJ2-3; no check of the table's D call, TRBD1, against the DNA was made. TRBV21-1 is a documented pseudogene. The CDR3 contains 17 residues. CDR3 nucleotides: TGTGCCAGCAGATCCGTATCAACGACAGGAGTCACAGATACGCAGTATTTT. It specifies CASRSVSTTGVTDTQYF.